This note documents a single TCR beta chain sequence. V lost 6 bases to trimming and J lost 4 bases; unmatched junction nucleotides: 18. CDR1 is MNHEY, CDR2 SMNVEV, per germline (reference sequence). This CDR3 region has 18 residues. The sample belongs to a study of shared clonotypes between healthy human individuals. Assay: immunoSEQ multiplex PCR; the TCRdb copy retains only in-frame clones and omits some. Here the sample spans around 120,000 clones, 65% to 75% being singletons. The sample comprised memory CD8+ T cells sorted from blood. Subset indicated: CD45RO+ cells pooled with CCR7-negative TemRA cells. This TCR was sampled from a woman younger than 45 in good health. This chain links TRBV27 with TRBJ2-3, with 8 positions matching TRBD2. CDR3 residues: CASSRISSDSGMADTQYF. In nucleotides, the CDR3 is TGTGCCAGCAGCCGCATTTCTAGTGATAGCGGGATGGCAGATACGCAGTATTTT.